One sample yielded the 18 T cell receptor beta chains listed below, sequenced in a study of T-cell memory formation after mild COVID-19. TCRdb processed the 5' RACE reads anew with MiXCR; each CDR3 protein has one entry. The sample consists of about 250,000 distinct CDR3 sequences, more than 15% of them appearing once. The sequencing input was PBMCs or a T cell subset sorted from them (not recorded which). These TCRs come from a man between 18 and 35 years old who had mild COVID-19 (a few samples of this study predate the infection). Cell type and time point are not known.

This clonotype was counted a few times. V gene TRBV11-3 combines with J gene TRBJ2-3, with 16 bases that match TRBD2. The trim removed 5 bases at V and 5 bases at J, leaving 4 bases unmatched. The CDR3 is 16 amino acids. Germline CDR1 is SGHNT and CDR2 is YENEEA. CDR3 nucleotide sequence: TGTGCCAGCAGCGATGGGACTAGCGGGGGGGGAGATACGCAGTATTTT. Translating it yields CASSDGTSGGGDTQYF.

CDR3 sequence (DNA): TGTGCCAGCACCTGGAAGGGCGGGAGCAATCAGCCCCAGCATTTT. Residues: CASTWKGGSNQPQHF. The J gene is TRBJ1-5, the V gene TRBV16; no clear D gene. Germline loops: CDR1 KGHSY, CDR2 FQNENV. The V end was cut by 7 bases, the J end by 1 base, with 14 bases between. This CDR3 is built from 15 residues.

The V and J genes are TRBV6-6 and TRBJ2-6; maybe TRBD1 (5 bases). The CDR3 is 16 amino acids. The V end lost 2 bases, the J end lost 2 bases, and 10 bases lay between the germline ends. CDR1 is MNHNY and CDR2 is SVGAGI in the germline V gene (reference sequence). The CDR3 protein is CASSYGEQAGANVLTF. In DNA, the CDR3 is TGTGCCAGCAGTTACGGGGAACAGGCTGGGGCCAACGTCCTGACTTTC.

This chain connects TRBV30 to TRBJ1-1, with D unresolved. From germline, CDR1 is GTSNPN and CDR2 SVGIG (reference sequence). V dropped 5 bases and J dropped 6 bases, with 13 bases sitting between them. CDR3 length: 12 residues. The CDR3 DNA reads as TGTGCCTGGGGCTCGGAGATGCCTGAAGCTTTCTTT. This codes for CAWGSEMPEAFF.

The chain links TRBV6-2 or TRBV6-3 to TRBJ1-1; D remains unclear. V gave up 1 base and J gave up 3 bases, with 6 bases separating them. Germline loops: CDR1 MNHEY, CDR2 SVGEGT. The CDR3 is 13 residues long. The CDR3 region is CASSYFRYTEAFF. Written as DNA, the CDR3 is TGTGCCAGCAGTTACTTCCGGTACACTGAAGCTTTCTTT.

The chain has TRBV6-2 or TRBV6-3 and TRBJ2-1, with D hard to call. The CDR3 is 14 amino acids. The ends were cut back, 5 bases at V and 8 bases at J, with 16 bases in the middle. Germline V lookup: CDR1 MNHEY, CDR2 SVGEGT. CDR3 nucleotide sequence: TGTGCCAGCAGTGATTGGACGCCAATGGATGAGCAGTTCTTC. Protein: CASSDWTPMDEQFF.

V gene TRBV7-2 combines with J gene TRBJ1-2; 11 bases are a match to TRBD1. The CDR3 extends over 15 amino acids. Germline V gene sequence: CDR1 SGHTA, CDR2 FQGNSA. Unmatched junction bases numbered 5, after V lost 4 bases and J lost 4 bases. CDR3 coding DNA: TGTGCCAGCAGCTACCGGACAGGGGGCGTCTATGGCTACACCTTC. The encoded protein is CASSYRTGGVYGYTF.

Worth noting for this clonotype: A read error is possible here, since a much larger clone lies one base away. The chain employs TRBV4-2 and TRBJ2-3; maybe TRBD2 (6 bases). Germline loops: CDR1 LGHNA, CDR2 YNFKEQ. The CDR3 runs to 15 residues. V shed 1 base and J shed 7 bases, with 15 bases lying between them. The CDR3 DNA reads as TGTGCCAGCAGCCAAGCCCAGACTAGATCGTATACGCAGTATTTT. It is translated as CASSQAQTRSYTQYF.

CDR3 region: CASGGQGDQETQYF. The CDR3 coding sequence is TGTGCCAGCGGAGGACAGGGGGACCAAGAGACCCAGTACTTC. This chain links TRBV12-3 or TRBV12-4 with TRBJ2-5; 10 nucleotides align to TRBD1. The CDR3 sequence is 14 residues long. The J segment lost 0 bases and the V segment lost 8 bases, leaving 3 bases of the junction unmatched.

The chain combines TRBV10-3 with TRBJ2-2, with D maybe TRBD2 (7 bases). V lost 9 bases, J lost 2 bases, and 13 bases lay in between. This CDR3 contains 14 residues. CDR1 and CDR2 from the germline V gene are ENHRY and SYGVKD. CDR3 amino acids: CAMGGLFNTGELFF. The CDR3 DNA reads as TGTGCCATGGGGGGGCTGTTCAACACCGGGGAGCTGTTTTTT.

In its sample, this clonotype was seen many times. The V and J genes are TRBV12-3 or TRBV12-4 and TRBJ2-1; D remains unclear. V shed 7 bases and J shed 0 bases, with 13 bases lying between them. This CDR3 spans 15 amino acids. The CDR3: CASTVGIFSYNEQFF. In DNA form, the CDR3 reads TGTGCCAGCACAGTAGGGATTTTCTCCTACAATGAGCAGTTCTTC.

The chain has TRBV7-8 and TRBJ2-3; no definite D call. V shed 5 bases and J shed 1 base, with 13 bases lying between them. The germline V gene has CDR1 SGHVS and CDR2 FQNEAQ. The CDR3 is 15 amino acids. The CDR3 protein is CASSPHRLRTDTQYF. CDR3 coding DNA: TGTGCCAGCAGCCCCCATAGGCTACGCACAGATACGCAGTATTTT.

A few counts support this clonotype. V and J are TRBV6-2 or TRBV6-3 and TRBJ2-1, with 7 bases that match TRBD1. Trimming at V came to 6 bases and at J to 4 bases, leaving 9 bases not matched to a gene. The CDR3 runs to 15 residues. Germline V gene lookup returns CDR1 MNHEY and CDR2 SVGEGT. Written as DNA, the CDR3 is TGTGCCAGCAGGGCGACAGGGCTATTTTACAATGAGCAGTTCTTC. Translating gives CASRATGLFYNEQFF.

This clonotype was counted a few times. V usage is TRBV9 and J usage is TRBJ2-2; TRBD1 matches 11 bases. The CDR3 runs to 16 residues. In germline, CDR1 is SGDLS, CDR2 YYNGEE. V gave up 1 base and J gave up 6 bases; unmatched junction bases: 5. CDR3 residues: CASSVPGTGGAGELFF. In nucleotides, the CDR3 is TGTGCCAGCAGCGTACCCGGGACAGGGGGGGCCGGGGAGCTGTTTTTT.

This clonotype was seen only a few times. This sequence joins TRBV4-2 and TRBJ2-5; no clear D gene. CDR3 length: 15 residues. The V end lost 0 bases, the J end lost 2 bases, and 10 bases lay between the germline ends. The germline CDR1 and CDR2 sequences are LGHNA and YNFKEQ. In DNA, the CDR3 is TGTGCCAGCAGCCAAGATCGTCCCCTTCAAGAGACCCAGTACTTC. This gives the protein CASSQDRPLQETQYF.

This chain links TRBV6-1 with TRBJ2-2; D is ambiguous. Deletions cut 8 bases from V and 3 bases from J, with 10 bases between. Germline CDR1 MNHNS, CDR2 SASEGT. This CDR3 spans 13 amino acids. The DNA of the CDR3 is TGTGCCAGCCCGAGCCGGGACACCGGGGAGCTGTTTTTT. It is translated as CASPSRDTGELFF.

This chain connects TRBV15 to TRBJ1-2, with D maybe TRBD1 (5 bases). Deletions cut 2 bases from V and 5 bases from J, with 15 bases between. Germline values: CDR1 LNHNV, CDR2 YYDKDF (reference sequence). The CDR3 is 15 amino acids. In nucleotides, the CDR3 is TGTGCCACCAGCAGAAATACGGGGGGGGTTTATGGCTACACCTTC. It yields the protein CATSRNTGGVYGYTF.

In its sample, this clonotype was seen a few times. The rearrangement joins TRBV28 to TRBJ2-7, with D perhaps TRBD2 (5 bases). Germline CDR1 and CDR2: MDHEN and SYDVKM. The V end lost 5 bases, the J end lost 2 bases, and 13 bases lay between the germline ends. This CDR3 has 14 amino acids. This chain's CDR3 is CASSGLTGTYEQYV. The DNA of the CDR3 is TGTGCCAGCAGTGGACTGACCGGTACCTACGAGCAGTACGTC.